This T cell receptor (beta chain) emerged from a study of cytomegalovirus exposure and HLA in healthy donors. Study results and caveats: Across all donors, roughly uniform sequencing depth was an assumption of the presence/absence analyses.

The table lists this clone with a count of one. What it binds is not known. This CDR3 spans 16 amino acids. CDR1 SGHVS and CDR2 FQNEAQ come from the germline V gene. The ends lost 4 bases at V and 5 bases at J; junction bases unmatched: 13. Primers: 60 Vbeta forward and 13 Jbeta reverse. Clones were sequenced by immunoSEQ multiplex PCR, and TCRdb holds only the in-frame ones, with some missing. The sample lists more than 95,000 clones; more than 75% were seen once. Material for sequencing was PBMCs. The sequence was obtained from a man aged 18-30 years in good health and CMV-seronegative. The chain links TRBV7-8 to TRBJ2-5; the match to TRBD2 covers 7 bases. The CDR3 sequence: CASSSPGGAGGETQYF. The CDR3 DNA is TGTGCCAGCAGCTCCCCGGGCGGGGCCGGGGGGGAGACCCAGTACTTC.